The 25 T cell receptor beta chains below were found in one sample sequenced in a study of T-cell memory formation after mild COVID-19. From the 5' RACE reads, TCRdb called clonotypes with MiXCR, one entry per CDR3 protein. The sample contains approximately 290,000 distinct CDR3 sequences, less than 20% of which appear only once. Material for sequencing was PBMCs or a T cell subset sorted from them (not recorded which). These receptors were obtained from a young man who had mild COVID-19 (a few samples of this study predate the infection). Cell type and time point are not known.

The chain combines TRBV7-2 with TRBJ2-7, with D perhaps matching TRBD2 (5 bases). With 5 bases removed from V and 0 bases from J, the gap between germline ends came to 14 bases. This CDR3 spans 15 amino acids. Germline V gene lookup returns CDR1 SGHTA and CDR2 FQGNSA. CDR3 amino acids: CASSGGGSLSYEQYF. Here the CDR3 DNA reads TGTGCCAGCAGCGGAGGCGGTAGTCTCTCCTACGAGCAGTACTTC.

The rearrangement links TRBV6-2 or TRBV6-3 to TRBJ1-5; no reliable D call. The germline gives CDR1 MNHEY, CDR2 SVGEGT. V shed 7 bases and J shed 6 bases, with 13 bases lying between them. The CDR3 totals 13 residues. The DNA of the CDR3 is TGTGCCAGCAAACTCTCCTGTTGTCAGCCCCAGCATTTT. Translation: CASKLSCCQPQHF.

This clonotype showed up just a few times. The chain links TRBV7-8 to TRBJ1-5; D is uncertain. The CDR3 loop spans 13 amino acids. The germline V and J ends were trimmed by 9 bases and 0 bases, with 9 bases remaining between them. Germline CDR1 is SGHVS and CDR2 is FQNEAQ. The CDR3 nucleotides read TGTGCCAGTAGGAGATATAGCAATCAGCCCCAGCATTTT. This codes for CASRRYSNQPQHF.

This clonotype has more than one count but fewer than ten. CDR3 coding DNA: TGCGCCAGCAGCGAGGCACTGAGCTCCTACAATGAGCAGTTCTTC. Translated: CASSEALSSYNEQFF. This chain joins TRBV4-3 and TRBJ2-1; D is undetermined. There are 15 residues in the CDR3. In germline, CDR1 is LGHNA, CDR2 YSLEER. The V end was cut by 5 bases, the J end by 0 bases, with 11 bases between.

This clonotype was seen only a few times. V gene TRBV7-2 combines with J gene TRBJ1-5; maybe TRBD1 (6 bases). V lost 0 bases to trimming and J lost 6 bases, with 15 bases between them. This CDR3 has 16 amino acids. CDR1 SGHTA and CDR2 FQGNSA come from the germline V gene. The CDR3 region is CASSLAIGSGAQPQHF. In DNA, the CDR3 is TGTGCCAGCAGCTTAGCGATAGGGTCAGGGGCTCAGCCCCAGCATTTT. Filled out from reference TRBV7-2 and TRBJ1-5, the complete variable domain reads GAGVSQSPSNKVTEKGKDVELRCDPISGHTALYWYRQSLGQGLEFLIYFQGNSAPDKSGLPSDRFSAERTGGSVSTLTIQRTQQEDSAVYLCASSLAIGSGAQPQHFGDGTRLSIL.

The CDR3 region is CATSRRGSTDTQYF. In DNA form, the CDR3 reads TGTGCCACCAGCAGGAGGGGAAGCACAGATACGCAGTATTTT. The chain is built from TRBV15 and TRBJ2-3; D assignment may be TRBD1 or TRBD2 (5 bases each). The ends were cut back, 3 bases at V and 0 bases at J, with 7 bases in the middle. The CDR3 is 14 amino acids. Germline assignment: CDR1 LNHNV and CDR2 YYDKDF (reference sequence).

The CDR3 here is CATRRTGQNTGELFF. The CDR3 DNA reads TGTGCCACCAGGAGGACAGGGCAGAACACCGGGGAGCTGTTTTTT. The genes are TRBV15 and TRBJ2-2; 8 positions agree with TRBD1. CDR3 length: 15 amino acids. J gave up 1 base and V 6 bases, and 4 bases lay outside the gene matches. Looked up from germline, CDR1 is LNHNV and CDR2 is YYDKDF (reference sequence).

The chain links TRBV7-2 to TRBJ2-2, with 7 bases aligning to TRBD1. Losses at the gene ends were 4 bases for V and 3 bases for J; bases not matched to a gene: 2. The CDR3 is 14 amino acids. Looked up from germline, CDR1 is SGHTA and CDR2 is FQGNSA. In DNA, the CDR3 is TGTGCCAGCAGCTCACAGGGGTACACCGGGGAGCTGTTTTTT. Translating gives CASSSQGYTGELFF.

Worth noting for this clonotype: The final CDR3 position lacks the conserved phenylalanine or tryptophan, pointing to a likely read error. The V and J genes are TRBV14 and TRBJ2-2; a possible D gene is TRBD1 (5 bases). Germline values: CDR1 SGHDN, CDR2 FVKESK. The CDR3 contains 11 residues. V lost 10 bases and J lost 8, with 11 bases in between. The CDR3 spells CANPRAGELFC. In DNA form, the CDR3 reads TGTGCCAACCCCAGGGCGGGGGAGCTGTTTTGT.

The chain carries TRBV5-1 and TRBJ1-2, with 7 nucleotides matching TRBD1. CDR3 size: 15 residues. Germline V gene sequence: CDR1 SGHRS, CDR2 YFSETQ. V dropped 3 bases and J dropped 6; count of bases not matched to a gene: 11. The CDR3 nucleotides are TGCGCCAGCAGCTCCACGAGGACAGGTGGGAATGGCTACACCTTC. Translation gives CASSSTRTGGNGYTF.

This clonotype has only a few counts. The V call is TRBV12-3 or TRBV12-4, the J call TRBJ1-2, with 9 bases lining up with TRBD1. This CDR3 comprises 13 residues. V gave up 5 bases and J gave up 7 bases; unmatched junction bases: 5. The CDR3 bases are TGTGCCAGCAGTGCTACAGGGGGCAGTGGCTACACCTTC. Its protein product is CASSATGGSGYTF.

This chain uses TRBV28 with TRBJ1-1; D uncertain. The CDR3 has 13 residues. Trimming pared 8 bases from V and 1 base from J, leaving 11 bases between. Germline V CDR1 and CDR2: MDHEN, SYDVKM. This CDR3 reads CASLLNRNTEAFF. The CDR3 DNA reads as TGTGCCAGCTTATTGAACCGGAACACTGAAGCTTTCTTT. The full variable domain, with the rest looked up from reference TRBV28 and TRBJ1-1, is DVKVTQSSRYLVKRTGEKVFLECVQDMDHENMFWYRQDPGLGLRLIYFSYDVKMKEKGDIPEGYSVSREKKERFSLILESASTNQTSMYLCASLLNRNTEAFFGQGTRLTVV.

The chain joins TRBV28 to TRBJ1-1; D uncertain. Per the germline V gene, CDR1 is MDHEN and CDR2 is SYDVKM. This CDR3 is built from 15 residues. Trimming took off 2 bases at V and 0 bases at J, with 10 bases between the two ends. The chain's CDR3 is CASSLKLRLNTEAFF. CDR3 bases: TGTGCCAGCAGTTTAAAATTACGGCTGAACACTGAAGCTTTCTTT. Variable domain in full (rest from reference TRBV28 and TRBJ1-1): DVKVTQSSRYLVKRTGEKVFLECVQDMDHENMFWYRQDPGLGLRLIYFSYDVKMKEKGDIPEGYSVSREKKERFSLILESASTNQTSMYLCASSLKLRLNTEAFFGQGTRLTVV.

The chain couples TRBV6-5 to TRBJ1-2, with a weak D call TRBD1 (5 bases). CDR3 size: 13 residues. V gave up 7 bases and J gave up 4 bases, with 13 bases separating them. Per the germline V gene, CDR1 is MNHEY and CDR2 is SVGAGI. This CDR3 reads CASTLGGVYGYTF. For the CDR3, the DNA is TGTGCCAGCACCCTCGGGGGGGTCTATGGCTACACCTTC.

This clonotype has more than one count but fewer than ten. V and J are TRBV6-5 and TRBJ2-7; TRBD2 agrees at 11 bases. Germline V CDR1 and CDR2: MNHEY, SVGAGI. This CDR3 has 15 residues. With 6 bases clipped from V and 6 bases from J, the junction kept 10 bases outside the gene matches. This CDR3 reads CASSHGLAGLSEQYF. Written as DNA, the CDR3 is TGTGCCAGCAGCCACGGACTAGCGGGTTTGAGCGAGCAGTACTTC.

The chain recombines TRBV6-2 or TRBV6-3 with TRBJ2-7; D possibly corresponds to TRBD1 (6 bases). Germline V lookup: CDR1 MNHEY, CDR2 SVGEGT. Deletions cut 8 bases from V and 3 bases from J, with 14 bases between. This CDR3 region has 13 residues. CDR3 bases: TGTGCCAGCCGTCGGGACATACACTACGAGCAGTACGTC. Protein sequence: CASRRDIHYEQYV.

The rearrangement links TRBV10-3 to TRBJ2-5, with 12 bases fitting TRBD2. With V trimmed by 10 bases and J by 5 bases, 5 bases remained unmatched. The CDR3 sequence is 13 residues long. Germline V gene lookup returns CDR1 ENHRY and CDR2 SYGVKD. The CDR3 DNA reads TGTGCCAGCACTAGCGGGGGGCGGGAGACCCAGTACTTC. As protein: CASTSGGRETQYF.

The chain combines TRBV20-1 with TRBJ2-1; TRBD1 matches at 9 bases. Germline V CDR1 and CDR2: DFQATT, SNEGSKA (reference sequence). CDR3 length equals 15 residues. Trimming at V came to 3 bases and at J to 0 bases, leaving 3 bases not matched to a gene. CDR3 DNA: TGCAGTGCTAGGACAGGGGGTAGCTCCTACAATGAGCAGTTCTTC. This encodes CSARTGGSSYNEQFF.

The J gene is TRBJ1-1, the V gene TRBV7-8; D is undetermined. The germline gives CDR1 SGHVS, CDR2 FQNEAQ. Between the trimmed V and J ends, which lost 3 bases and 1 base, there was a span of 9 bases. This CDR3 region has 14 residues. The chain's CDR3 is CASSLNPRNTEAFF. Here the CDR3 DNA reads TGTGCCAGCAGCTTGAACCCGAGGAACACTGAAGCTTTCTTT.

This clonotype was seen a handful of times. The genes are TRBV14 and TRBJ1-1; D ambiguous. CDR1 is SGHDN, CDR2 FVKESK, per germline. The CDR3 is 13 residues long. Trimming left V 7 bases short and J 0 bases short, with 9 bases between. Here the CDR3 DNA reads TGTGCCAGCAACCCTCAAGTGAACACTGAAGCTTTCTTT. Its translation is CASNPQVNTEAFF.

In this sample, this clonotype turned up a few times. The chain recombines TRBV11-2 with TRBJ1-4; D not certain. V shed 8 bases and J shed 5 bases, with 15 bases lying between them. This CDR3 comprises 14 residues. Germline CDR1 reads SGHAT; CDR2 reads FQNNGV. The CDR3 sequence: CASDADGRNEKLFF. Here the CDR3 DNA reads TGTGCCAGCGACGCGGACGGAAGAAATGAAAAACTGTTTTTT.

The rearrangement joins TRBV12-3 or TRBV12-4 to TRBJ2-7; tentatively, D is TRBD1 or TRBD2 (5 bases each). The CDR3 covers 12 residues. Trimming took off 8 bases at V and 5 bases at J, with 13 bases between the two ends. In DNA, the CDR3 is TGTGCCAGCGGCGGGCCCAGGGACGAGCAGTACTTC. Amino acids: CASGGPRDEQYF.

The CDR3 spells CASSFSLLNTEAFF. For the CDR3, the DNA is TGTGCCAGCAGTTTTTCTCTGCTGAACACTGAAGCTTTCTTT. The chain couples TRBV27 to TRBJ1-1; D unclear. CDR1 is MNHEY and CDR2 is SMNVEV in the germline V gene (reference sequence). The CDR3 covers 14 residues. The germline V and J ends were trimmed by 3 bases and 0 bases, with 8 bases remaining between them.

The rearrangement uses TRBV29-1 and TRBJ2-1, with a weak D call TRBD1 (5 bases). CDR3 size: 14 residues. V was trimmed by 4 bases and J by 2 bases, leaving 12 bases between them. Germline-derived CDR1 and CDR2 are SQVTM and ANQGSEA. In DNA, the CDR3 is TGCAGCGTTGCCCTAGGACAAGCCTACAATGAGCAGTTCTTC. Protein sequence: CSVALGQAYNEQFF.

The chain employs TRBV28 and TRBJ1-4; D is ambiguous. The V gene's germline CDR1 is MDHEN and CDR2 SYDVKM. Trimming pared 3 bases from V and 10 bases from J, leaving 6 bases between. This CDR3 spans 11 amino acids. CDR3 amino acids: CASSLRGKLFF. CDR3 sequence (DNA): TGTGCCAGCAGTTTGCGGGGAAAACTGTTTTTT. The full variable domain, with the rest looked up from reference TRBV28 and TRBJ1-4, is DVKVTQSSRYLVKRTGEKVFLECVQDMDHENMFWYRQDPGLGLRLIYFSYDVKMKEKGDIPEGYSVSREKKERFSLILESASTNQTSMYLCASSLRGKLFFGSGTQLSVL.